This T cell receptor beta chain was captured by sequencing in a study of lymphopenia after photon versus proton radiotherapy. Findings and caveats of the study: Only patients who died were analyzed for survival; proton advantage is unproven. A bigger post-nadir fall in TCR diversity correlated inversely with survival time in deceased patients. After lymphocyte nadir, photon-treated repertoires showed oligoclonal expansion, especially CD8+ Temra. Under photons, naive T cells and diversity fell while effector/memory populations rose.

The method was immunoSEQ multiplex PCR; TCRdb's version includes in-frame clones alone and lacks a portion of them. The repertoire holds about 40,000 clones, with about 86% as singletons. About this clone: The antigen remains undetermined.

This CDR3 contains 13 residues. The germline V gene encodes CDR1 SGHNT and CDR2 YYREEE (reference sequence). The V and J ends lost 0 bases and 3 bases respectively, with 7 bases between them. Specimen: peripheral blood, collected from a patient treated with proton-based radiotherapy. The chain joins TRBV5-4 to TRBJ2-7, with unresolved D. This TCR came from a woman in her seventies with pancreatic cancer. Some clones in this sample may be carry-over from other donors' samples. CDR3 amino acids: CASSLGTNYEQYF. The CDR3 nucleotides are TGTGCCAGCAGCTTGGGGACGAACTACGAGCAGTACTTC.